The rows below give T cell receptor beta chains drawn from one sample of a study of blood T cell repertoires in COVID-19. Produced via immunoSEQ multiplex PCR; TCRdb's table is partial and in-frame only. The sample contains approximately 89,000 clones, 85% of which appear only once. The sample comprised peripheral blood. The receptors were sampled from a woman in her 70s with active or convalescent COVID-19. Both conserved end residues are part of each CDR3. The order of the fields is J gene, V gene, CDR3 protein.

J: TRBJ2-7
V: TRBV6-6
CDR3: CASSSAGGPSYEQYF

J: TRBJ2-2
V: TRBV5-1
CDR3: CASSSNNGELFF

J: TRBJ1-2
V: TRBV5-6
CDR3: CASRERAAYGYTF

J: TRBJ2-2
V: TRBV5-1
CDR3: CASSLMKNAGGPPGELFF

J: TRBJ1-6
V: TRBV5-1
CDR3: CASSLTTGTQVPLHF

J: TRBJ2-1
V: TRBV29-1
CDR3: CSVHPGGNEQFF

J: TRBJ2-5
V: TRBV18
CDR3: CASSGQAQETQYF

J: TRBJ1-1
V: TRBV7-9
CDR3: CASSPEDRANTEAFF

J: TRBJ2-7
V: TRBV5-1
CDR3: CASRRGTLISYEQYF

J: TRBJ2-5
V: TRBV5-1
CDR3: CASRRGQGQETQYF

J: TRBJ2-1
V: TRBV6-6
CDR3: CASSYGRGGYNEQFF

J: TRBJ2-7
V: TRBV6-5
CDR3: CASSSRRAYEQYF

J: TRBJ1-1
V: TRBV24-1
CDR3: CATSSPNTEAFF

J: TRBJ2-1
V: TRBV29-1
CDR3: CSVVSDTYNEQFF

J: TRBJ2-7
V: TRBV7-6
CDR3: CASSPTLAGSYEQYF

J: TRBJ2-2
V: TRBV11-2
CDR3: CASTDRGGELFF